The rows below give T cell receptor beta chains drawn from one sample of a study of shared clonotypes between healthy human individuals. This table comes from immunoSEQ multiplex PCR, and its TCRdb copy is limited to in-frame clones, with some not included. This table holds some 2,500,000 clones, around 93% found once. The sequencing sample was made of naive CD4+ T cells from PBMCs. The receptors come from a man aged 18 to 35 in good health. Some clones in this sample may be carry-over from other donors' samples. CDR3s include the opening cysteine and the closing phenylalanine or tryptophan. Each record gives: J gene, D gene, clone size, V gene, CDR3 DNA, CDR3 protein. A D gene is named only where the DNA matches it firmly. Size values are once, few and many counts, or a class for expanded clones, and some rows have none.

TRBJ2-3 TRBD1 - TRBV7-9 TGTGCCAGCAGCTCCGGGGAAACAGGGGCCGATACGCAGTATTTT CASSSGETGADTQYF
TRBJ2-4 - - TRBV28 TGTGCCAGCAGATCCTCGACGGCAATTCAGTACTTC CASRSSTAIQYF
TRBJ2-5 - - TRBV13 TGTGCCAGCAGCTTAGGGTCCATCCGGACCCAGTACTTC CASSLGSIRTQYF
TRBJ1-2 - - TRBV6-5 TGTGCCACCCTGGGGCAAGACTATGGCTACACCTTC CATLGQDYGYTF
TRBJ2-3 TRBD2 - TRBV7-6 TGTGCCAGCAGCTTAGGACTAGCGGGAGGGGGAGATACGCAGTATTTT CASSLGLAGGGDTQYF
TRBJ2-3 TRBD2 - TRBV6-6 TGTGCCAGCAGCCAAGGACTAGCGGGAGCAGATACGCAGTATTTT CASSQGLAGADTQYF
TRBJ2-5 - once TRBV28 TGTGCCAGCAGTTTATGGACAGGCGGGGGAGAGACCCAGTACTTC CASSLWTGGGETQYF
TRBJ2-2 TRBD1 - TRBV5-4 TGTGCCAGCAGCTCTGACAGGGGGTACGGGGAGCTGTTTTTT CASSSDRGYGELFF
TRBJ2-7 - few TRBV28 TGTGCCAGCAGTCGCCTCGGGCAGTACTTC CASSRLGQYF
TRBJ1-2 - - TRBV11-2 TGTGCCAGCAGCCCTAGCGGATGGGGGGCGGATGGCTACACCTTC CASSPSGWGADGYTF
TRBJ2-4 - - TRBV28 TGTGCCAGCCGGGGCGGAGGGCGCAGCGAAAACATTCAGTACTTC CASRGGGRSENIQYF
TRBJ2-6 TRBD2 - TRBV19 TGTGCCAGTAGTTCCCGGGGGGGGACCAGCTCTGGGGCCAACGTCCTGACTTTC CASSSRGGTSSGANVLTF
TRBJ1-4 - - TRBV6-5 TGTGCCAGCAGTTACAGCTCCGCAACTAATGAAAAACTGTTTTTT CASSYSSATNEKLFF
TRBJ2-1 - - TRBV7-3 TGTGCCAGCAGCCTTGACGGCGATGAGCAGTTCTTC CASSLDGDEQFF
TRBJ2-7 - - TRBV28 TGTGCCAGCATGTCCCCGCCCTACGAGCAGTACTTC CASMSPPYEQYF
TRBJ1-4 - few TRBV4-1 TGCGCCAGCAGCCAAGAGGCAGCTTCAACTAATGAAAAACTGTTTTTT CASSQEAASTNEKLFF
TRBJ1-1 TRBD1 - TRBV6-5 TGTGCCAGCAGTCGGGGGGACAGGGGGTACACTGAAGCTTTCTTT CASSRGDRGYTEAFF
TRBJ2-7 - once TRBV11-2 TGTGCCAGCAGCCGAACGCTCTACGAGCAGTACTTC CASSRTLYEQYF
TRBJ2-7 - - TRBV4-1 TGCGCCAGCAGCCAAGTTTTCATTGACAGGTCCTACGAGCAGTACTTC CASSQVFIDRSYEQYF
TRBJ2-5 - once TRBV14 TGTGCCAGCAGCCAAGGGGCAAATAGGGTCTCGGAGACCCAGTACTTC CASSQGANRVSETQYF
TRBJ2-7 TRBD2 - TRBV30 TGTGCCCGGAGACTAGCGGGATCCTACGAGCAGTACTTC CARRLAGSYEQYF
TRBJ2-7 - - TRBV27 TGTGCCAGCATGCCCGAGCAGTACTTC CASMPEQYF
TRBJ1-1 - few TRBV6-5 TGTGCCAGCAGTTACGGAGGCACTGAAGCTTTCTTT CASSYGGTEAFF
TRBJ2-7 TRBD1 - TRBV5-6 TGTGCCAGCAGGTACGCCGGGACAGGGTTCCACGAGCAGTACTTC CASRYAGTGFHEQYF
TRBJ2-3 - - TRBV19 TGTGCCAGTAGGTCTCTCGGGCGGGGTAAAGCAGATACGCAGTATTTT CASRSLGRGKADTQYF
TRBJ2-7 TRBD2 - TRBV5-6 TGTGCCAGCAGCTACCGCCGGACCTGGACTAGCGGACACGAGCAGTACTTC CASSYRRTWTSGHEQYF
TRBJ2-5 - - TRBV19 TGTGCCAGTAGCGAACTAGGGGAGACCCAGTACTTC CASSELGETQYF
TRBJ1-5 TRBD1 - TRBV11-2 TGTGCCAGCAGCGCCGGGACAGCTAGCTATAGCAATCAGCCCCAGCATTTT CASSAGTASYSNQPQHF
TRBJ2-1 - - TRBV28 TGTGCCAGCAGTTTATGGGGGAGAGGCTCCTACAATGAGCAGTTCTTC CASSLWGRGSYNEQFF
TRBJ2-2 - once TRBV4-1 TGCGCCAGCAGCCTTCGATATACACTCGGTGGGGACACCGGGGAGCTGTTTTTT CASSLRYTLGGDTGELFF
TRBJ2-7 - - TRBV27 TGTGCCAGCGCATTAACTGGGGCCTACGAGCAGTACTTC CASALTGAYEQYF
TRBJ2-3 - - TRBV7-2 TGTGCCAGCAGCTTAGAACTTAGGACAGATACGCAGTATTTT CASSLELRTDTQYF
TRBJ1-1 - - TRBV6-1 TGTGCCAGCACGTCGTGGGGCACTGAAGCTTTCTTT CASTSWGTEAFF
TRBJ2-3 - once TRBV5-1 TGCGCCAGCAGCTTGGCTCCTTGGGCAGATACGCAGTATTTT CASSLAPWADTQYF
TRBJ2-1 - - TRBV19 TGTGCCAGTAGTAAAGGTCCTGGAACCTACAATGAGCAGTTCTTC CASSKGPGTYNEQFF
TRBJ1-1 - - TRBV6-5 TGTGCCAGCAGTCCCGCTGCGCCGGGTGAAGCTTTCTTT CASSPAAPGEAFF
TRBJ2-1 - - TRBV6-5 TGTGCCAGCAGCCCCCTCCAGCGACGTAGCAATGAGCAGTTCTTC CASSPLQRRSNEQFF
TRBJ2-7 - - TRBV5-4 TGTGCCAGCAGCTTTAAGACCGGGACGGGAACAACCTACGAGCAGTACTTC CASSFKTGTGTTYEQYF
TRBJ1-5 - - TRBV18 TGTGCCAGCTCACCGACGGTGAATCAGCCCCAGCATTTT CASSPTVNQPQHF
TRBJ2-5 - - TRBV11-2 - CASSGTSGQETQYF
TRBJ2-7 - once TRBV19 TGTGCCAGTAGTATTAAACTAGCTCACGAGCAGTACTTC CASSIKLAHEQYF
TRBJ2-1 TRBD2 - TRBV19 TGTGCCAGTAGTCCATGGACTAGCGGATACAATGAGCAGTTCTTC CASSPWTSGYNEQFF
TRBJ2-3 TRBD2 - TRBV6-1 TGTGCCAGCAGTGAATCGCTAGCGGGGACGCAGTATTTT CASSESLAGTQYF
TRBJ2-5 - - TRBV21-1 TGTGCCAGCAGCCACCCCGGACAGGGAAAAGAGACCCAGTACTTC CASSHPGQGKETQYF
TRBJ2-7 TRBD2 once TRBV25-1 TGTGCCAGCAGTGAAGCGGGAGGGCCGGGCGAGCAGTACTTC CASSEAGGPGEQYF